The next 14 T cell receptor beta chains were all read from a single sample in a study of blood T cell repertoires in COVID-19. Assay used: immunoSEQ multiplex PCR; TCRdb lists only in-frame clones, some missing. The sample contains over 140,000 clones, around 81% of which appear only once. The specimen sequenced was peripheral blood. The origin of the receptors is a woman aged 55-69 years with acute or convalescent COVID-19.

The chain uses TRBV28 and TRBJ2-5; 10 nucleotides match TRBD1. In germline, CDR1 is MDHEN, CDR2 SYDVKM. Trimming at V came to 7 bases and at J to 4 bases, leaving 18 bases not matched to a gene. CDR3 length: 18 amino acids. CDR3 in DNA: TGTGCCAGCACAAGACATGGACCGGGACAGGGGTTTTTAGAGACCCAGTACTTC. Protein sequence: CASTRHGPGQGFLETQYF.

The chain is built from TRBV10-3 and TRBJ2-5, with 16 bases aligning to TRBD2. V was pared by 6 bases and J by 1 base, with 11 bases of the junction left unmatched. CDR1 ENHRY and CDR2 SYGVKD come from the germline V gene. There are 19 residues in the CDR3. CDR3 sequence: CAISLAGGLAGGTQETQYF. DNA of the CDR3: TGTGCCATCAGCCTGGCGGGGGGACTAGCGGGAGGGACCCAAGAGACCCAGTACTTC.

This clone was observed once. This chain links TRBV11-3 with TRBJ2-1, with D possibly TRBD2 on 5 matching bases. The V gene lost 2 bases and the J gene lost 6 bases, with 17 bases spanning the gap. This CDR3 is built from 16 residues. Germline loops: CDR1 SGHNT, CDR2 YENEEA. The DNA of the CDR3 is TGTGCCAGCAGCTTATGGGTGGCGGGCAACCCCAATGAGCAGTTCTTC. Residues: CASSLWVAGNPNEQFF.

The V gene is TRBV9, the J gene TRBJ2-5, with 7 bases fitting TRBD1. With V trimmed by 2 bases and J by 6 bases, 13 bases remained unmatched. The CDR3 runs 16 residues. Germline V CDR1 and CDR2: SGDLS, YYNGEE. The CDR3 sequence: CASSVVQGESRKTQYF. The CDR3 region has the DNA TGTGCCAGCAGCGTGGTCCAGGGGGAAAGCAGAAAGACCCAGTACTTC.

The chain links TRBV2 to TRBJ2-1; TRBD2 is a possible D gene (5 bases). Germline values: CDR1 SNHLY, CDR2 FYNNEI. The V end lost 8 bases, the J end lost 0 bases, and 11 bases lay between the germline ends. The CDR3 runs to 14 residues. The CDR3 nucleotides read TGTGCCAGCTTTCTGGGGAGCTCCTACAATGAGCAGTTCTTC. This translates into CASFLGSSYNEQFF.

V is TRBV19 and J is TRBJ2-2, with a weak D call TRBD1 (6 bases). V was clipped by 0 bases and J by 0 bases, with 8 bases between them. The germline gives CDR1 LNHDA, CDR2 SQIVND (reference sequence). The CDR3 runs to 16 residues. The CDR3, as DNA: TGTGCCAGTAGTATAGAGGGGGCAGCGAACACCGGGGAGCTGTTTTTT. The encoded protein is CASSIEGAANTGELFF.

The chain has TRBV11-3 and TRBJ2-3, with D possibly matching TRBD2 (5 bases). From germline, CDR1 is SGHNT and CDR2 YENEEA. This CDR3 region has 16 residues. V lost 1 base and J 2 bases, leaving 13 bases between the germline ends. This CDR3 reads CASSLVSGKSTDTQYF. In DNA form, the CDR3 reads TGTGCCAGCAGCTTAGTTTCCGGGAAATCCACAGATACGCAGTATTTT.

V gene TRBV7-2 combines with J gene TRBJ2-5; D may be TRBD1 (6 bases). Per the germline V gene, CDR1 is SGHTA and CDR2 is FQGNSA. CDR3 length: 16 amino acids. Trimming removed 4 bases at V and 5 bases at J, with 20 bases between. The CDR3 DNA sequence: TGTGCCAGCAGCTCCCCGAATACAGGGCGCCGGGAGACCCAGTACTTC. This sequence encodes CASSSPNTGRRETQYF.

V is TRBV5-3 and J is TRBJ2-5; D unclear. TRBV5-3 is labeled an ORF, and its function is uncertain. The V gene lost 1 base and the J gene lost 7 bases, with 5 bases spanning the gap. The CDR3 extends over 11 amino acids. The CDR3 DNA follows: TGTGCCAGAAGCTTGTATCCGACCCAGTACTTC. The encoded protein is CARSLYPTQYF.

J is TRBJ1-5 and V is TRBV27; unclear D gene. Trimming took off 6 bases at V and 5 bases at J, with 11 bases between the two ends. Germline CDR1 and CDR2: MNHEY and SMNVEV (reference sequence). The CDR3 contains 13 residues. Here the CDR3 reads CASRTSWDQPQHF. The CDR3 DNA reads TGTGCCAGCAGGACTTCATGGGATCAGCCCCAGCATTTT.

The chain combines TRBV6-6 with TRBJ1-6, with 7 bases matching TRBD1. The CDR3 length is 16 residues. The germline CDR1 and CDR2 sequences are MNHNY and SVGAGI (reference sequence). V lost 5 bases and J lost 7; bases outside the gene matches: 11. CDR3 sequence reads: CASSRQTGSGNSPLHF. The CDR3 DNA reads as TGTGCCAGCAGTCGCCAGACAGGGTCAGGAAATTCACCCCTCCACTTT.

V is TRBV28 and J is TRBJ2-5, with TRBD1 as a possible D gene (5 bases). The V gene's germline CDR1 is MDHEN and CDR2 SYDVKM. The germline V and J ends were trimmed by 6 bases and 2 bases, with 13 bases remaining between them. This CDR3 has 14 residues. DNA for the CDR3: TGTGCCAGCAGCCCGAACAGGCCTCAAGAGACCCAGTACTTC. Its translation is CASSPNRPQETQYF.

The CDR3 loop reads CASSPSSSFNQPQHF. CDR3 coding DNA: TGTGCCAGCAGCCCCTCTAGCAGTTTCAATCAGCCCCAGCATTTT. The rearrangement links TRBV28 to TRBJ1-5; no clear D gene. With 6 bases removed from V and 3 bases from J, the gap between germline ends came to 15 bases. Germline assignment: CDR1 MDHEN and CDR2 SYDVKM. The CDR3 contains 15 residues.

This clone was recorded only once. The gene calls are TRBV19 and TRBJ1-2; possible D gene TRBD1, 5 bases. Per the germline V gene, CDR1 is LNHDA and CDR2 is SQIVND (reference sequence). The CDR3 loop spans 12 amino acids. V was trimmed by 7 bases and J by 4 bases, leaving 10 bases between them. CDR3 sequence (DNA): TGTGCCAGTATGGGACTGCGCTATGGCTACACCTTC. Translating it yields CASMGLRYGYTF.